This T cell receptor (beta chain) was documented in a study of T cell repertoires in cytomegalovirus infection. Background on the study: Recently identified HLA-C-restricted CMV epitopes and well-studied HLA-B-restricted CMV epitopes were used by the study. Public TCR beta signatures were indicative of both CMV infection and a matching HLA type.

In regard to this clonotype: Its antigen is as yet unknown.

Broader study findings: Adding up the frequency of public TCR beta families identified people who carried CMV plus the relevant HLA. Ex vivo, HLA-C-restricted CMV-specific TCR beta clonotypes prevailed over the rest of the response.

TCRdb passed the reads through MiXCR, listing each CDR3 protein once. The sample carries fewer than 350,000 distinct CDR3 sequences, under 35% recorded once. This CDR3 spans 14 amino acids. V lost 5 bases, J lost 0 bases, and 4 bases stayed unmatched. The receptor's source is a human donor in good health (CMV status not recorded). Some clones in this sample may be carry-over from other donors' samples. The sequences come from cultured PBMCs, collected from culture after CMV antigen stimulation. V and J are TRBV12-3 or TRBV12-4 and TRBJ2-7; 7 bases align to TRBD1. CDR3 nucleotide sequence: TGTGCCAGCAGTAGGGGGCTTAGCTCCTACGAGCAGTACTTC. Translating gives CASSRGLSSYEQYF.